This T cell receptor (beta chain) was sequenced during a study of identical twins. Study-wide findings and caveats: Conclusions were based on cross-sectional statistical analysis, without following the same donors.

This clonotype showed up just a few times. What it binds is not known. Template switching introduced a universal primer site, and the cDNA bore unique molecular identifiers. TCRdb processed the 5' RACE reads anew with MiXCR; each CDR3 protein has one entry. This table has 200,000 to 250,000 distinct CDR3 sequences, roughly a tenth appearing once. Only healthy Caucasians were enrolled as donors. V shed 3 bases and J 12 bases; nucleotides not matched to a gene: 7. CDR1 and CDR2 from the germline V gene are SGHDN and FVKESK. There are 15 residues in the CDR3. The specimen was memory T cells sorted from blood. The sequence came from a man aged 45-65 years in good health. The genes are TRBV14 and TRBJ2-1; 14 bases line up with TRBD2. The CDR3 loop is CASSQTSGRAFAQFF. In nucleotides, the CDR3 is TGTGCCAGCAGCCAGACTAGCGGGAGGGCCTTTGCGCAGTTCTTC.